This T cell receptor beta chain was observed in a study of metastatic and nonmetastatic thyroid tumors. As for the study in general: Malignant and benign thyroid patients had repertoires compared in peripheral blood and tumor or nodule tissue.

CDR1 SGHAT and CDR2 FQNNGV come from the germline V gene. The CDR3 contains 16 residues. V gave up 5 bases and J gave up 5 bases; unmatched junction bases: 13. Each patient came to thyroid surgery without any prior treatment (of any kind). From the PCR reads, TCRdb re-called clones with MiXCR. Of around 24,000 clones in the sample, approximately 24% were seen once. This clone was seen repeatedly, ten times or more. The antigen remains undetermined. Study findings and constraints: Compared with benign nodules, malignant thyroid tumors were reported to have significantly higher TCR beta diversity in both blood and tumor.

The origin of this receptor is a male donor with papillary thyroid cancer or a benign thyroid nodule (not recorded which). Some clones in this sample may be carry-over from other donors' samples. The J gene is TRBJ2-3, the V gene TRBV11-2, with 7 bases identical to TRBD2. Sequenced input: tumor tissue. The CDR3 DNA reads TGTGCCAGCAGCCCCACCCCGGGAGGAGGGGTAGATACGCAGTATTTT. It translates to CASSPTPGGGVDTQYF.